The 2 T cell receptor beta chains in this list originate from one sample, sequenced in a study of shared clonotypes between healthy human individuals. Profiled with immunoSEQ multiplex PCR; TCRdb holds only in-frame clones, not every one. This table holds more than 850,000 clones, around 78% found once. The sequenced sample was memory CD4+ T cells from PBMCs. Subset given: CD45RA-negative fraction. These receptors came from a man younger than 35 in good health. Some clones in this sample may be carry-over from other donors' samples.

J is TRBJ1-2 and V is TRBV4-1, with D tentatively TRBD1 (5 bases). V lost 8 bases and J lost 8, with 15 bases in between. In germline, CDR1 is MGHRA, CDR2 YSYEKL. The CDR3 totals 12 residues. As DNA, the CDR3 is TGCGCCAGCTCGGGGGGTTACTGGGGCTACACCTTC. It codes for CASSGGYWGYTF.

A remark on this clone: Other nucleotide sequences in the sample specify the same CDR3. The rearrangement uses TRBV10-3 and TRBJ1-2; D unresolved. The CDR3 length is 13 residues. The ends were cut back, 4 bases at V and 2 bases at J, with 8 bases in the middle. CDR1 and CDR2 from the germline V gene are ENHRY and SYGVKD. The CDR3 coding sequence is TGTGCCATCAGTGGCGGGGAAAACTATGGCTACACCTTC. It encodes CAISGGENYGYTF.